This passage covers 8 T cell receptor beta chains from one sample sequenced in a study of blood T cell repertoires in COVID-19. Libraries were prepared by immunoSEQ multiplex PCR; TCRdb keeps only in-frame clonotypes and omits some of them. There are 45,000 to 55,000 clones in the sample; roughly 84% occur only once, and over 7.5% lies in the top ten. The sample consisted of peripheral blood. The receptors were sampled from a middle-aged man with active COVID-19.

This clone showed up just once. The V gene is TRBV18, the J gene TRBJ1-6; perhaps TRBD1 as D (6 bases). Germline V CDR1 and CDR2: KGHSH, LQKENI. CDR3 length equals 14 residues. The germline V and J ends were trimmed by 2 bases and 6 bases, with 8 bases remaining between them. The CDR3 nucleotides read TGTGCCAGCTCACCAATGGACAGTAATTCACCCCTCCACTTT. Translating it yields CASSPMDSNSPLHF.

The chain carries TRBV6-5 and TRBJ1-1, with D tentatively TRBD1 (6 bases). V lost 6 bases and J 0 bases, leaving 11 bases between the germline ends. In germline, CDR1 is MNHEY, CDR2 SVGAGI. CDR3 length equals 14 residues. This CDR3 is CASRTGTLNTEAFF. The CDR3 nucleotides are TGTGCCAGCAGAACCGGGACACTGAACACTGAAGCTTTCTTT.

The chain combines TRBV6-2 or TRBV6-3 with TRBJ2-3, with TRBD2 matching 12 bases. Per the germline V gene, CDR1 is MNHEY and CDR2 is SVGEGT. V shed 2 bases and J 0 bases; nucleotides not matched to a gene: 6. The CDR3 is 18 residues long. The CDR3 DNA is TGTGCCAGCAGTTACCTACTAGCGGGGGGCTCTAGCACAGATACGCAGTATTTT. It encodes CASSYLLAGGSSTDTQYF.

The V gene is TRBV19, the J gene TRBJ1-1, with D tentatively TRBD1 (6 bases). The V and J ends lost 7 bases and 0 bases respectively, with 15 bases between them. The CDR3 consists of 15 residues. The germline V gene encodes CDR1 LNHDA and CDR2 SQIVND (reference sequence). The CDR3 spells CASIPGHSMNTEAFF. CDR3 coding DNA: TGTGCCAGTATCCCGGGACACAGTATGAACACTGAAGCTTTCTTT.

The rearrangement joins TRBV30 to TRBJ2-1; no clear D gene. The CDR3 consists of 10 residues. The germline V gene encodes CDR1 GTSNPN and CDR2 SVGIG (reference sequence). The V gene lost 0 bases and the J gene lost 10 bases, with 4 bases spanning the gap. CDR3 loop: CAWSVSEQFF. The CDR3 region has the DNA TGTGCCTGGAGTGTCTCGGAGCAGTTCTTC.

The CDR3 here is CASNRGGADTQYF. CDR3 nucleotide sequence: TGTGCCAGCAACCGCGGGGGGGCAGATACGCAGTATTTT. The chain employs TRBV3-1 (or the pseudogene TRBV3-2) and TRBJ2-3; 9 nucleotides match TRBD2. The CDR3 totals 13 residues. After removal of 7 bases from V and 4 bases from J, the junction contained 3 bases not matched to a gene. Germline CDR1 reads LGHDT; CDR2 reads YNNKEL (reference sequence).

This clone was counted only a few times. This chain's CDR3 is CASSPGTGGFYEQYF. Written as DNA, the CDR3 is TGTGCCAGCAGCCCCGGGACAGGGGGTTTCTACGAGCAGTACTTC. The rearrangement links TRBV11-2 to TRBJ2-7, with 11 bases that match TRBD1. CDR1 SGHAT and CDR2 FQNNGV come from the germline V gene. V gave up 5 bases and J gave up 3 bases; unmatched junction bases: 6. The CDR3 is made up of 15 amino acids.

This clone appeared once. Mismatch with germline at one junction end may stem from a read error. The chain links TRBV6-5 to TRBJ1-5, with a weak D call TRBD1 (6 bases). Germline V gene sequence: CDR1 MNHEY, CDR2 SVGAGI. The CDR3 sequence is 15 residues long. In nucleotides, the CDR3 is TGTGCCAGCAGTTCCGCAGGGGATAGCTATCAGCCCCAGCATTTT. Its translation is CASSSAGDSYQPQHF.